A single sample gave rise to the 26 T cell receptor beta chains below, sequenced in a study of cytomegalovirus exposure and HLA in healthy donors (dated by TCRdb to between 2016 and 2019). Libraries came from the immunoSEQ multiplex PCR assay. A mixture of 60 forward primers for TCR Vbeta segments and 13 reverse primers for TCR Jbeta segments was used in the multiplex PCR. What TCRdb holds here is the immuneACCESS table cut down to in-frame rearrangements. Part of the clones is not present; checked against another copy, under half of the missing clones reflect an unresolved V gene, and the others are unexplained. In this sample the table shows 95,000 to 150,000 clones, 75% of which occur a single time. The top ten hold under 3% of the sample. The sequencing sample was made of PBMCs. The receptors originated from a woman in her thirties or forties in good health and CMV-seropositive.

The DNA for the CDR3 is TGCAGTGCTAGATCAGAATACGAGCAGTACTTC. Its protein is CSARSEYEQYF. This chain links TRBV20-1 with TRBJ2-7; unclear D gene. Germline-derived CDR1 and CDR2 are DFQATT and SNEGSKA (reference sequence). Trimming cost V 2 bases and J 4 bases, with 6 bases left between them. The CDR3 has 11 residues.

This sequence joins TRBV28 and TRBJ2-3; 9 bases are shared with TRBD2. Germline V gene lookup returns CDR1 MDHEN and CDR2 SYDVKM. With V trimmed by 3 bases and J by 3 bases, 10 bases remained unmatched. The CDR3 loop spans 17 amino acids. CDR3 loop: CASSLRVRLAGTDTQYF. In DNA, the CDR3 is TGTGCCAGCAGTTTGAGGGTCAGGCTAGCGGGAACAGATACGCAGTATTTT.

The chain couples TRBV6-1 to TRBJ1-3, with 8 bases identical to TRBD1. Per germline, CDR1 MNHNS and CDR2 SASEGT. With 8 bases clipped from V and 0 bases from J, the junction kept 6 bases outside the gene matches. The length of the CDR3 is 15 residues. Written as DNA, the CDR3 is TGTGCCAGCTGCCGGGACAGGAGCTCTGGAAACACCATATATTTT. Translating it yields CASCRDRSSGNTIYF.

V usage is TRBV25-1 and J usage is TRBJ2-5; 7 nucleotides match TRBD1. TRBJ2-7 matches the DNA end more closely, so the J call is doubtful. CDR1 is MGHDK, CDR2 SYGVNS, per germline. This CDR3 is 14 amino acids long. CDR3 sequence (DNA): TGTGCCAGCAGTGAATATGAGGGGGCGCACGAGCAGTACTTC. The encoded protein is CASSEYEGAHEQYF.

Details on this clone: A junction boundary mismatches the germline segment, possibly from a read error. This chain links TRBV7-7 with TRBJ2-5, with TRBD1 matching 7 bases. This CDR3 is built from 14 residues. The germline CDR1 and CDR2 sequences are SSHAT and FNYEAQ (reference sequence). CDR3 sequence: CASSYDRVKETQYF. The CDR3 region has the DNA TGTGCTAGCAGCTATGACAGGGTTAAAGAGACCCAGTACTTC.

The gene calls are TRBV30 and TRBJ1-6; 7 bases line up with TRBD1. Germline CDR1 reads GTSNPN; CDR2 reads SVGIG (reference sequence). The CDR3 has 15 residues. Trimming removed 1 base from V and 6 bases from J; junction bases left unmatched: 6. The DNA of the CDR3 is TGTGCCTGGAGTGAATGGACAGGCGGTAATTCACCCCTCCACTTT. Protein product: CAWSEWTGGNSPLHF.

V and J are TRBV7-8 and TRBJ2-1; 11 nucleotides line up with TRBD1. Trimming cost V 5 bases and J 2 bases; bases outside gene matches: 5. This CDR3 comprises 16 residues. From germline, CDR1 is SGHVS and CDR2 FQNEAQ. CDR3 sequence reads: CASSTGQGAAYNEQFF. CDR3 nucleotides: TGTGCCAGCAGCACAGGACAGGGGGCGGCCTACAATGAGCAGTTCTTC.

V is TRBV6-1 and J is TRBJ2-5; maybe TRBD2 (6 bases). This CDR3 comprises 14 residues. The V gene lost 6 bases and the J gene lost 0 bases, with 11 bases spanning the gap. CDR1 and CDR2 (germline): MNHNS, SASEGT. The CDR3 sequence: CASRVGGNQETQYF. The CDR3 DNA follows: TGTGCCAGCAGGGTTGGGGGGAACCAAGAGACCCAGTACTTC.

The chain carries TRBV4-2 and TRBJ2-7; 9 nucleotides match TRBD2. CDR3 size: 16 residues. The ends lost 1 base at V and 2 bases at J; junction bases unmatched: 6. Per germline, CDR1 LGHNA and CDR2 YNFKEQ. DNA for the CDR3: TGTGCCAGCAGCCAAGCGGGCGGGGGGGTCACCTACGAGCAGTACTTC. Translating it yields CASSQAGGGVTYEQYF.

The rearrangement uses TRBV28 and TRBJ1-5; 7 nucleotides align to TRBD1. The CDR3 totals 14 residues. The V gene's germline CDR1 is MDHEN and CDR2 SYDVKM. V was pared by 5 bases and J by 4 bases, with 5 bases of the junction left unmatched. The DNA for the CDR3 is TGTGCCAGCAGTCTCAGGACAGGTAATCAGCCCCAGCATTTT. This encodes CASSLRTGNQPQHF.

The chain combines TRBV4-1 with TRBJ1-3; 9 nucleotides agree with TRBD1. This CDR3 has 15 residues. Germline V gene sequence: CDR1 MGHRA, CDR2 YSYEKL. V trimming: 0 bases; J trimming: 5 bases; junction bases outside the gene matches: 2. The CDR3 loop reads CASSQEGTGRNTIYF. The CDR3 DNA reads TGCGCCAGCAGCCAAGAAGGGACAGGGAGAAACACCATATATTTT.

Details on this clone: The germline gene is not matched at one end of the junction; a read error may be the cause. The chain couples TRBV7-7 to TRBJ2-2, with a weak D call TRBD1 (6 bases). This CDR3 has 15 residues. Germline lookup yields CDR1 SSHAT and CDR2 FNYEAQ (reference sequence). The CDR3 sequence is CASSLDRTNTGELFF. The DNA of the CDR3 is TGTGCTAGCAGCTTAGACAGGACGAACACCGGGGAGCTGTTTTTT.

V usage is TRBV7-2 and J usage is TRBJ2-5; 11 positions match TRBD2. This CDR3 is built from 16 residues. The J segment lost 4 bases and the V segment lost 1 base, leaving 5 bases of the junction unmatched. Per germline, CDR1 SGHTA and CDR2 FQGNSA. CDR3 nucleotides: TGTGCCAGCAGCTTAGGGGAGACTAGCGGGACAGAGACCCAGTACTTC. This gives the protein CASSLGETSGTETQYF.

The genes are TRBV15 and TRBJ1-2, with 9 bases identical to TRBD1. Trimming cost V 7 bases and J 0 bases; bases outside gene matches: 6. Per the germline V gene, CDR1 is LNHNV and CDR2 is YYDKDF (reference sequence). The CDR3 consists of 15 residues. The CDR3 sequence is CATNRGHPSNYGYTF. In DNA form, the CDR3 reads TGTGCCACCAACAGGGGGCACCCCTCTAACTATGGCTACACCTTC.

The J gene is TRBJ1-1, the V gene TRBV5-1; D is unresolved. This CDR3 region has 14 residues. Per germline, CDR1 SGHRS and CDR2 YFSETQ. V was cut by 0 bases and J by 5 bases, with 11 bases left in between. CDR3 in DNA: TGCGCCAGCAGCTTGGCCGGCGGAAATACTGAAGCTTTCTTT. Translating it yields CASSLAGGNTEAFF. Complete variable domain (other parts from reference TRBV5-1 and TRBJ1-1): KAGVTQTPRYLIKTRGQQVTLSCSPISGHRSVSWYQQTPGQGLQFLFEYFSETQRNKGNFPGRFSGRQFSNSRSEMNVSTLELGDSALYLCASSLAGGNTEAFFGQGTRLTVV.

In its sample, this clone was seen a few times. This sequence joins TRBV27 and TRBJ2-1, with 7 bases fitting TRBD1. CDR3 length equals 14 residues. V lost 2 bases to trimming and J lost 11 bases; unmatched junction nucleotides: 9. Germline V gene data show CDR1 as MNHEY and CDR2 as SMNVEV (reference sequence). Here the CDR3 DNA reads TGTGCCAGCAGTTTACAAGAAAGACAGGGTAAGCAGTTCTTC. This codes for CASSLQERQGKQFF.

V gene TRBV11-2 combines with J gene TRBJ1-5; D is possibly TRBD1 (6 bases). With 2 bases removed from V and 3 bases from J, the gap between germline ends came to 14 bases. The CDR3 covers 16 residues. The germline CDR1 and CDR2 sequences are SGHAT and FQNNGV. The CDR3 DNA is TGTGCCAGCAGCTTACAAGTCAGGGGTAACAATCAGCCCCAGCATTTT. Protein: CASSLQVRGNNQPQHF.

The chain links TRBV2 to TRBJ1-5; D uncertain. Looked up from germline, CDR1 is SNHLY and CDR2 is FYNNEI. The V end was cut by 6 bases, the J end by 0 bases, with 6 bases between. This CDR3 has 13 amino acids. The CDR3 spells CASSQVSNQPQHF. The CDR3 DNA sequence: TGTGCCAGCAGCCAGGTTAGCAATCAGCCCCAGCATTTT.

The CDR3: CASLPWGGENYGYTF. CDR3 sequence (DNA): TGTGCCAGCCTCCCATGGGGGGGCGAAAACTATGGCTACACCTTC. The chain uses TRBV27 and TRBJ1-2; a weak D match, TRBD1 (6 bases). The germline V and J ends were trimmed by 8 bases and 2 bases, with 18 bases remaining between them. Germline CDR1 MNHEY, CDR2 SMNVEV (reference sequence). The CDR3 spans 15 residues.

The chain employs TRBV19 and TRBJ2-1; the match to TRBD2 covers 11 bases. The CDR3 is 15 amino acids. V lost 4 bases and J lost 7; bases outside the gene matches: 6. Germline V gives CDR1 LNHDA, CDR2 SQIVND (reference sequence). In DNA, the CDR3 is TGTGCCAGTAGTACCCGGACTAGCGGGCCAAATGAGCAGTTCTTC. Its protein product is CASSTRTSGPNEQFF.

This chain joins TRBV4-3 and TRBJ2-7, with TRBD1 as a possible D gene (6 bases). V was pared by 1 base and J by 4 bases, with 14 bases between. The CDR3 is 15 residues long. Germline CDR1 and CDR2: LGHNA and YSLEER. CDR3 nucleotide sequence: TGCGCCAGCAGCCAAGGTAGCCAGGGGATATACGAGCAGTACTTC. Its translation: CASSQGSQGIYEQYF.

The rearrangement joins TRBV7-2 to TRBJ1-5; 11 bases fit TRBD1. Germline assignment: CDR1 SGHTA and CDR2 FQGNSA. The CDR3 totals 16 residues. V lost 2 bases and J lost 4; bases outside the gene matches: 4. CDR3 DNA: TGTGCCAGCAGCTTAACCGGGACAGGGGGAAATCAGCCCCAGCATTTT. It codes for CASSLTGTGGNQPQHF.

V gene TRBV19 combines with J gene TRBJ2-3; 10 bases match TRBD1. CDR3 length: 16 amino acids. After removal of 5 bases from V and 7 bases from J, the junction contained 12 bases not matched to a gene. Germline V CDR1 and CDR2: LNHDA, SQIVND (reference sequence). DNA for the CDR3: TGTGCCAGTAGTTTCGACAGGGGGCGTGTTGAAAATACGCAGTATTTT. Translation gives CASSFDRGRVENTQYF.

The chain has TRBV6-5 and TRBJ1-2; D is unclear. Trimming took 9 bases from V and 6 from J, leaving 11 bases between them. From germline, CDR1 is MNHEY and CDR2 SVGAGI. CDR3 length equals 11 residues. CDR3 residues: CASSSMDGYTF. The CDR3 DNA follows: TGTGCCAGTTCGTCTATGGATGGCTACACCTTC.

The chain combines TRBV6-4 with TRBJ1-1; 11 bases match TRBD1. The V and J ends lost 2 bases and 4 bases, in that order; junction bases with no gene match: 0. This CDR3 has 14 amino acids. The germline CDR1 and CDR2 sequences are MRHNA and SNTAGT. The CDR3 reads CASSDGQGATEAFF. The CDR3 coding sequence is TGTGCCAGCAGTGACGGACAGGGGGCCACTGAAGCTTTCTTT.

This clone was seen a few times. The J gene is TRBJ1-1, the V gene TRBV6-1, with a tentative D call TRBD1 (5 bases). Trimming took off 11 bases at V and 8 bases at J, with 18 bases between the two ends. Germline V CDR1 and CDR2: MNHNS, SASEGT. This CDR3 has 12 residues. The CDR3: CAAGLGGREAFF. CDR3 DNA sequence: TGTGCCGCAGGGCTTGGTGGGCGGGAAGCTTTCTTT.